The TCR beta chain under discussion was sequenced for a study of blood T cell repertoires in COVID-19. About the research overall: Researchers got acute and convalescent COVID-19 samples from the United States, Italy and Spain. In each case, the material was cDNA or gDNA derived from T cells, B-cell-depleted T cells, or PBMCs.

The CDR3 sequence is 14 residues long. Germline V CDR1 and CDR2: SGHRS, YFSETQ. Trimming pared 2 bases from V and 4 bases from J, leaving 12 bases between. Clones were read by immunoSEQ multiplex PCR, and TCRdb kept only the in-frame ones, dropping some. The sample includes tens of thousands of clones, less than 85% seen only once; the top ten take around 10%. The chain couples TRBV5-1 to TRBJ1-1; D is unclear. The sample consisted of peripheral blood. This clonotype was obtained from a human donor in a cohort sampled during active COVID-19. CDR3 nucleotide sequence: TGCGCCAGCAGCTTAACGGGGTCTGGCACTGAAGCTTTCTTT. Translating it yields CASSLTGSGTEAFF. Using reference TRBV5-1 and TRBJ1-1 for the parts outside the CDR3, the full variable domain is KAGVTQTPRYLIKTRGQQVTLSCSPISGHRSVSWYQQTPGQGLQFLFEYFSETQRNKGNFPGRFSGRQFSNSRSEMNVSTLELGDSALYLCASSLTGSGTEAFFGQGTRLTVV.